A single sample gave rise to the 16 T cell receptor beta chains below, sequenced in a study of T-cell memory formation after mild COVID-19. TCRdb called the 5' RACE reads again in MiXCR, with one record for every CDR3 protein. The profile covers 450,000 to 650,000 distinct CDR3 sequences, with about 22% appearing a single time and about 8.2% taken by the ten largest. Material: PBMCs or a T cell subset sorted from them (not recorded which). These receptors were collected from an adult woman who had mild COVID-19 (a few samples of this study predate the infection). Cell type and time point are not known.

The V gene is TRBV20-1, the J gene TRBJ2-1, with a tentative D call TRBD1 (6 bases). Germline V lookup: CDR1 DFQATT, CDR2 SNEGSKA (reference sequence). V was cut by 5 bases and J by 8 bases, with 16 bases left in between. The CDR3 loop spans 13 amino acids. CDR3 sequence reads: CSAPRGGWDEQFF. Here the CDR3 DNA reads TGCAGTGCTCCCAGAGGGGGTTGGGATGAGCAGTTCTTC.

This clonotype was detected ten times or more. The V and J genes are TRBV7-2 and TRBJ2-7; 9 bases are a match to TRBD1. Trimming removed 4 bases from V and 3 bases from J; junction bases left unmatched: 10. Germline V gene sequence: CDR1 SGHTA, CDR2 FQGNSA. The CDR3 has 16 amino acids. The CDR3: CASSSNTGGRGYEQYF. The CDR3 DNA reads TGTGCCAGCAGCTCCAACACAGGGGGCAGGGGCTACGAGCAGTACTTC.

This clonotype has more than one count but fewer than ten. The chain employs TRBV4-2 and TRBJ2-5; a possible D gene is TRBD2 (6 bases). V was cut by 1 base and J by 4 bases, with 13 bases left in between. The CDR3 consists of 15 residues. Germline loops: CDR1 LGHNA, CDR2 YNFKEQ. CDR3 nucleotide sequence: TGTGCCAGCAGCCAAGCAGCCGGAGCGGGAGAGACCCAGTACTTC. Protein sequence: CASSQAAGAGETQYF.

This sequence joins TRBV3-1 and TRBJ1-2; D remains ambiguous. V dropped 2 bases and J dropped 2 bases, with 9 bases sitting between them. The germline V gene has CDR1 LGHDT and CDR2 YNNKEL (reference sequence). This CDR3 spans 14 amino acids. DNA of the CDR3: TGTGCCAGCAGCCAAATTACGGGGAACTATGGCTACACCTTC. This codes for CASSQITGNYGYTF.

This clonotype showed up just a few times. This rearrangement joins TRBV20-1 to TRBJ1-4, with 9 bases that match TRBD1. Germline CDR1 and CDR2: DFQATT and SNEGSKA (reference sequence). This CDR3 region has 16 residues. V was clipped by 4 bases and J by 3 bases; unmatched bases: 9. The CDR3 DNA sequence: TGCAGTGCTACCGCTGGACAGGGGCGGGCTAATGAAAAACTGTTTTTT. This gives the protein CSATAGQGRANEKLFF.

This clonotype was counted only a few times. CDR3 sequence reads: CASSTRDRGHGYTF. CDR3 nucleotides: TGTGCCAGCAGCACACGGGACAGGGGGCATGGCTACACCTTC. This chain links TRBV12-3 or TRBV12-4 with TRBJ1-2, with 12 bases identical to TRBD1. The CDR3 contains 14 residues. The junction had 5 bases not matched to a gene; V was cut back by 6 bases and J by 6 bases.

The V and J genes are TRBV7-9 and TRBJ2-7; 12 bases match TRBD2. CDR1 is SEHNR and CDR2 is FQNEAQ in the germline V gene (reference sequence). This CDR3 is 17 amino acids long. The trim removed 5 bases at V and 2 bases at J, leaving 10 bases unmatched. CDR3 nucleotides: TGTGCCAGCAGCCACCCCCGGACTAGCGGGGTGACCTACGAGCAGTACTTC. Amino acids: CASSHPRTSGVTYEQYF.

The CDR3 protein is CASLSRDRGMDTEAFF. The CDR3 DNA reads as TGTGCCAGCCTTAGCCGGGACAGGGGAATGGACACTGAAGCTTTCTTT. The rearrangement uses TRBV6-1 and TRBJ1-1; 10 bases map to TRBD1. The CDR3 is made up of 16 amino acids. Germline CDR1 is MNHNS and CDR2 is SASEGT. V gave up 8 bases and J gave up 3 bases; unmatched junction bases: 12.

This chain links TRBV6-6 with TRBJ2-7; 9 bases fit TRBD1. J gave up 3 bases and V 2 bases, and 8 bases lay outside the gene matches. The CDR3 consists of 16 residues. Germline CDR1 is MNHNY and CDR2 is SVGAGI (reference sequence). Written as DNA, the CDR3 is TGTGCCAGCAGTTACCAGATGGGACAGGGAGGCTACGAGCAGTACTTC. Protein sequence: CASSYQMGQGGYEQYF.

The CDR3 nucleotides read TGTGCCACCAGCAGAGAGGGGAACACTGAAGCTTTCTTT. It codes for CATSREGNTEAFF. The chain couples TRBV15 to TRBJ1-1, with D hard to call. This CDR3 contains 13 residues. V was shortened by 0 bases and J by 1 base, with 3 bases between the two germline ends. In germline, CDR1 is LNHNV, CDR2 YYDKDF (reference sequence).

The table lists this clonotype with many counts. In nucleotides, the CDR3 is TGCGCCAGCAGCCCGCACCTAGACTCGGGTCAAGAGACCCAGTACTTC. Protein: CASSPHLDSGQETQYF. This chain connects TRBV5-1 to TRBJ2-5; unclear D gene. Per germline, CDR1 SGHRS and CDR2 YFSETQ. CDR3 size: 16 residues. V was shortened by 4 bases and J by 2 bases, with 18 bases between the two germline ends.

This clonotype came up once. The V and J genes are TRBV6-1 and TRBJ1-5; the match to TRBD1 covers 9 bases. The CDR3 totals 17 residues. The ends lost 3 bases at V and 4 bases at J; junction bases unmatched: 10. Germline V gene lookup returns CDR1 MNHNS and CDR2 SASEGT. Written as DNA, the CDR3 is TGTGCCAGCAGTGACGGGACAGGGCTCCGTATTAATCAGCCCCAGCATTTT. Amino acids: CASSDGTGLRINQPQHF.

This clonotype was counted between two and nine times. The genes are TRBV30 and TRBJ2-7, with D perhaps matching TRBD1 or TRBD2 (5 bases each). The CDR3 contains 14 residues. The V gene's germline CDR1 is GTSNPN and CDR2 SVGIG (reference sequence). V gave up 0 bases and J gave up 3 bases, with 12 bases separating them. The CDR3 loop reads CAWSVGGGGYEQYF. In DNA, the CDR3 is TGTGCCTGGAGTGTAGGCGGTGGGGGCTACGAGCAGTACTTC.

This clonotype was picked up many times. V is TRBV7-9 and J is TRBJ2-7, with D unresolved. Looked up from germline, CDR1 is SEHNR and CDR2 is FQNEAQ (reference sequence). Trimming pared 3 bases from V and 7 bases from J, leaving 7 bases between. The CDR3 is 11 amino acids. As DNA, the CDR3 is TGTGCCAGCAGCTTCAGGCGGGAGCAGTACTTC. As protein: CASSFRREQYF.

The chain employs TRBV5-1 and TRBJ1-2; a weak D match, TRBD1 (5 bases). Trimming took 2 bases from V and 9 from J, leaving 11 bases between them. CDR1 is SGHRS and CDR2 is YFSETQ in the germline V gene. The CDR3 runs to 12 residues. The CDR3 protein is CASSFLGDRYTF. The CDR3, as DNA: TGCGCCAGCAGCTTCCTGGGGGATCGCTACACCTTC.

The V and J genes are TRBV19 and TRBJ1-2; TRBD1 agrees at 8 bases. In germline, CDR1 is LNHDA, CDR2 SQIVND (reference sequence). This CDR3 is built from 14 residues. Losses at the gene ends were 6 bases for V and 2 bases for J; bases not matched to a gene: 5. CDR3 amino acids: CASRRTGRNYGYTF. CDR3 bases: TGTGCCAGTAGGAGGACAGGGCGCAACTATGGCTACACCTTC.